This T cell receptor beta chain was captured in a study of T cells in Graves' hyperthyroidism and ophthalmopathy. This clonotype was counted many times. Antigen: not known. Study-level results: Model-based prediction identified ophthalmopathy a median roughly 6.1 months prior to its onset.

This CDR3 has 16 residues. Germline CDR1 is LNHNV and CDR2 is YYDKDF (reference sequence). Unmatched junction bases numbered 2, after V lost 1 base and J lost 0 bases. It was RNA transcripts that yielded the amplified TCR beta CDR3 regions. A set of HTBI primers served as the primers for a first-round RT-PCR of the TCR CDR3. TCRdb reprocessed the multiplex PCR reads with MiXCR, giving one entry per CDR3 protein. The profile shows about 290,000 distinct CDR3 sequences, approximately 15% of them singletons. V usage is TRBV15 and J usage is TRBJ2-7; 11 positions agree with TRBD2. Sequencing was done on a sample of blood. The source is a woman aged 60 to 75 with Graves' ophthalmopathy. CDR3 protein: CATSRGSGRASYEQYF. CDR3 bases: TGTGCCACCAGCAGAGGTAGCGGGAGGGCCTCCTACGAGCAGTACTTC.